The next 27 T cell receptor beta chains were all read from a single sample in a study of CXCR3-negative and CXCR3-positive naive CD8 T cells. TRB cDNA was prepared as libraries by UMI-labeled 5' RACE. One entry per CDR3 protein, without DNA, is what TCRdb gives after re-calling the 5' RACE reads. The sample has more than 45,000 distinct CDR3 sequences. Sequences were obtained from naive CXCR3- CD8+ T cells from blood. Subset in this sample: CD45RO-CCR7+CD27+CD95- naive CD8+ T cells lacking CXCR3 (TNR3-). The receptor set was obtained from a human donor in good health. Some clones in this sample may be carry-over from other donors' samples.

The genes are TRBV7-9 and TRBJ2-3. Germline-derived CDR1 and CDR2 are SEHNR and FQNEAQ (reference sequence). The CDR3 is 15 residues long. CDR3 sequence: CASSSNQQNTDTQYF.

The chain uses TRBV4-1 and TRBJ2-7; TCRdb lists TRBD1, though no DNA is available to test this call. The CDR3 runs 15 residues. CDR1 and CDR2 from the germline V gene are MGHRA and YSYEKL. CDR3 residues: CASSHTGTGDYEQYF.

The CDR3 sequence: CASSGGHLNTGELFF. V usage is TRBV6-1 and J usage is TRBJ2-2; lacking DNA, the TRBD1 call made by TCRdb goes unchecked. This CDR3 has 15 amino acids. CDR1 and CDR2 (germline): MNHNS, SASEGT.

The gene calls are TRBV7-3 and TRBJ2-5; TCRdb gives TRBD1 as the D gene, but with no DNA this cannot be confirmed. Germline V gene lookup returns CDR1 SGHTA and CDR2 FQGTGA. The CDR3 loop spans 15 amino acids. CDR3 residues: CASSLLPGAEETKYF.

CDR3 residues: CASSEYRAGPKGTEAFF. The V call is TRBV10-2, the J call TRBJ1-1. CDR3 length: 17 amino acids. CDR1 is WSHSY and CDR2 is SAAADI in the germline V gene.

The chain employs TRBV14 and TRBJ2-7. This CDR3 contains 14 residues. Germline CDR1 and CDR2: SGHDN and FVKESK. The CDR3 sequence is CASSQDWAAYEQYF.

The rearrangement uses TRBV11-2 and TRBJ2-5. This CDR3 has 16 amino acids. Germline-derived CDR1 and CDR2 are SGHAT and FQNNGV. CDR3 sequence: CASSLDPADPQETQYF.

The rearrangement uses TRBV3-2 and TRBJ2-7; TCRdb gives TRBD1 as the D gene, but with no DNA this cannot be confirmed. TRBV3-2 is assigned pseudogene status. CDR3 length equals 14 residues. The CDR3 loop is CASRPPDRLYQQYF.

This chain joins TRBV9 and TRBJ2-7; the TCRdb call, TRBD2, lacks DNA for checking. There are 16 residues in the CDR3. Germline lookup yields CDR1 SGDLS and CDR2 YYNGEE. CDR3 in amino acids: CASSATLAGDPYEQYF.

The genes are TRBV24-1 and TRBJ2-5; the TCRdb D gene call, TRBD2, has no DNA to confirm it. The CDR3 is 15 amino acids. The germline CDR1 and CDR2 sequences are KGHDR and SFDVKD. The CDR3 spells CATSGDYDGRETQYF.

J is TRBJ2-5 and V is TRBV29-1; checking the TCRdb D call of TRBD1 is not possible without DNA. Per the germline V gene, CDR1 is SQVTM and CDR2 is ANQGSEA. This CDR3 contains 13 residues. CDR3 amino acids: CSVEEQGAMTQYF.

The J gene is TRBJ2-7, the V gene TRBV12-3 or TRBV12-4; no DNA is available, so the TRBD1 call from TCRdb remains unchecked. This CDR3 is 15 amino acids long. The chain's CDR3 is CASSDRALHPYEQYF.

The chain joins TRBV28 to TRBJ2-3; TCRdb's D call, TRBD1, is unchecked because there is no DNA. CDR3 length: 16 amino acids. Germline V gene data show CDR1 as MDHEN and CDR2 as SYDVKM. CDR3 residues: CASSFLTKGVTDTQYF.

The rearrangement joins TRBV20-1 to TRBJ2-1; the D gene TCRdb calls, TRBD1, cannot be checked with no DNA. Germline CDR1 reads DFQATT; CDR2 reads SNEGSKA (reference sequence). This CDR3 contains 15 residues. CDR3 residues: CSATGTLSSYNEQFF.

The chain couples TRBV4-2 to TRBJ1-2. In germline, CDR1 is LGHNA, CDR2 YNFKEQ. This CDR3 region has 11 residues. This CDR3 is CASSTNYGYTF.

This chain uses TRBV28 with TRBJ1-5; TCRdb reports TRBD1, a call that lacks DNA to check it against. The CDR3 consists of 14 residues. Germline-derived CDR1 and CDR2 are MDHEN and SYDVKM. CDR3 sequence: CASSFDSQNQPQHF.

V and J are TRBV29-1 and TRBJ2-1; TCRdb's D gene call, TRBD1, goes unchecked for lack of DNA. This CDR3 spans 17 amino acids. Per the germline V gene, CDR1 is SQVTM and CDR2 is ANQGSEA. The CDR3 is CSVDHVLMTGYYNEQFF.

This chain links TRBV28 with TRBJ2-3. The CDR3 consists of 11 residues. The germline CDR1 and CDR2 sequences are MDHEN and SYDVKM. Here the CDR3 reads CASSLTDTQYF.

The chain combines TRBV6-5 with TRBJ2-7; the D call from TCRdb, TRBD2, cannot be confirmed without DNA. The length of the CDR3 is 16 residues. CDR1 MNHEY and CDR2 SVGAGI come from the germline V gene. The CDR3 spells CASRKAPGLAGYEQYF.

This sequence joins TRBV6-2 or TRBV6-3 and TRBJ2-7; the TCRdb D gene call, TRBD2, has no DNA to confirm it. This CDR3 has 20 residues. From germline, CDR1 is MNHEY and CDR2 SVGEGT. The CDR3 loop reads CASSTHVQLAGINAPTKQYF.

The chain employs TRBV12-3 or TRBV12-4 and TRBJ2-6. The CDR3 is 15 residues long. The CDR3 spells CASIGSGTGANVLTF.

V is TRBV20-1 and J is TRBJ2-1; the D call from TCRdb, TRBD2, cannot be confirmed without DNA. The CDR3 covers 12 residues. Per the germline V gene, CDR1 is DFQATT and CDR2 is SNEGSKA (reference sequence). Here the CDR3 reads CSARWEDNEQFF.

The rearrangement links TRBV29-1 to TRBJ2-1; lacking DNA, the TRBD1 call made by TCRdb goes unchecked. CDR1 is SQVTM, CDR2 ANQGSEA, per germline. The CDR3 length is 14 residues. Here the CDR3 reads CSVDHGQGDNEQFF.

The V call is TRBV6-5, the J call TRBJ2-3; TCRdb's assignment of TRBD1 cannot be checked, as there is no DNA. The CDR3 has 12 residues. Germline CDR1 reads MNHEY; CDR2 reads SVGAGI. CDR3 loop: CASSWDRGTQYF.

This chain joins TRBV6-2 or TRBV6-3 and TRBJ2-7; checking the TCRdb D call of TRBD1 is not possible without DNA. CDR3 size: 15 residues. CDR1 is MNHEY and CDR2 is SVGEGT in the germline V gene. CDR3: CASSFPGQSAYEQYF.

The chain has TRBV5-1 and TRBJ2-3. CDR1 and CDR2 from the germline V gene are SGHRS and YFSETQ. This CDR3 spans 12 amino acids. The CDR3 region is CASSFRPDTQYF.

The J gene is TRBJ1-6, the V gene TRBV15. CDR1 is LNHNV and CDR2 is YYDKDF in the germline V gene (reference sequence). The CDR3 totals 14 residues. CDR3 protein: CATSRGFGDSPLHF.